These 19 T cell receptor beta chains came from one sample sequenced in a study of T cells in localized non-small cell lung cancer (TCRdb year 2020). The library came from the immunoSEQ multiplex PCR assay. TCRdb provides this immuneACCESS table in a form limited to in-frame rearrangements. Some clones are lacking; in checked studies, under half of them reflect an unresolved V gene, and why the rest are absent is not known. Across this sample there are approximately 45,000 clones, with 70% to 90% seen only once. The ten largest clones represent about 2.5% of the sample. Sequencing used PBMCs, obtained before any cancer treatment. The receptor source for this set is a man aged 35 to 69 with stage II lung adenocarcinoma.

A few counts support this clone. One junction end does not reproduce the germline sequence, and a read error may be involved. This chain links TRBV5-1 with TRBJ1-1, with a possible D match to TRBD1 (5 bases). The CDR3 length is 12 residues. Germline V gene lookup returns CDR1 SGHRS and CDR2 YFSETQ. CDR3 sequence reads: CASSLAGTGGTF. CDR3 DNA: TGCGCCAGCAGCTTGGCTGGGACCGGAGGAACCTTT.

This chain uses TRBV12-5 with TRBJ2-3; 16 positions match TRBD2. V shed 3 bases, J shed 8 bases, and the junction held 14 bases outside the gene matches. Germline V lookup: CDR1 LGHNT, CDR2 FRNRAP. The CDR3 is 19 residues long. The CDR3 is CASGFHPGLAGGYGSTQYF. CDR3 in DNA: TGTGCTAGTGGTTTTCACCCGGGACTAGCGGGGGGGTATGGAAGTACGCAGTATTTT.

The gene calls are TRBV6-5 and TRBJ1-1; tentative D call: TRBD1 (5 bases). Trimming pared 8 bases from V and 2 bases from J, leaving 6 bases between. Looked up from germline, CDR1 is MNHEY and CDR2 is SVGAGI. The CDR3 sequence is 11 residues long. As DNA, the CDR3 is TGTGCCAGCGACAGAAACACTGAAGCTTTCTTT. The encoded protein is CASDRNTEAFF.

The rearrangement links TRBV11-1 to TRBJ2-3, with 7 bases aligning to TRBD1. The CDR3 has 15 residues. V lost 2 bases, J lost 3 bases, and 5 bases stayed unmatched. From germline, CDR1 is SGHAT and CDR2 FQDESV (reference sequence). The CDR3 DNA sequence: TGTGCCAGCAGCTTACTGTCAGGGGGTACAGATACGCAGTATTTT. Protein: CASSLLSGGTDTQYF.

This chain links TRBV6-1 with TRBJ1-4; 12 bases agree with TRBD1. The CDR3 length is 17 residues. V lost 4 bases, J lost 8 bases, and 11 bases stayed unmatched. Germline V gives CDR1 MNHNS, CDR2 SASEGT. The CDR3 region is CASSATLGQGAAEKLFF. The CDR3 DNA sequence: TGTGCCAGCAGTGCAACCCTGGGACAGGGGGCGGCAGAAAAACTGTTTTTT.

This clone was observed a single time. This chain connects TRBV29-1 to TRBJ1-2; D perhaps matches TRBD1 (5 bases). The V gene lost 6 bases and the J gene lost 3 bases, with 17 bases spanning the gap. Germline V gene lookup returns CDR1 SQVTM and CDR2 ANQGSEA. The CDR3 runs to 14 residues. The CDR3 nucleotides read TGCAGCGTCGTCGAACAGGACGGAGACTATGGCTACACCTTC. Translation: CSVVEQDGDYGYTF.

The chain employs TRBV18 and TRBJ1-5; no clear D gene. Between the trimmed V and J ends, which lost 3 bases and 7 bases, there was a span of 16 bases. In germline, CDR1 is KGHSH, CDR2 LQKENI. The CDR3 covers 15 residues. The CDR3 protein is CASSPSPDPVQPQHF. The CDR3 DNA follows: TGTGCCAGCTCACCTTCGCCCGACCCGGTCCAGCCCCAGCATTTT.

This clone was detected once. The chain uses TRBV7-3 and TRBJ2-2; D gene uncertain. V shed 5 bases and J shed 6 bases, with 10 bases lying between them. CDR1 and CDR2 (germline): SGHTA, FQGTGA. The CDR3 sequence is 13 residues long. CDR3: CASSLQPAGELFF. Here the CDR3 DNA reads TGTGCCAGCAGCCTTCAGCCTGCCGGGGAGCTGTTTTTT.

CDR3 residues: CASSLAGKDEQYV. The CDR3 DNA follows: TGTGCCAGCAGCTTGGCGGGGAAGGACGAGCAGTACGTC. The rearrangement uses TRBV5-4 and TRBJ2-7; possibly TRBD2 for D (5 bases). This CDR3 is 13 amino acids long. V was shortened by 0 bases and J by 5 bases, with 9 bases between the two germline ends. Germline lookup yields CDR1 SGHNT and CDR2 YYREEE (reference sequence).

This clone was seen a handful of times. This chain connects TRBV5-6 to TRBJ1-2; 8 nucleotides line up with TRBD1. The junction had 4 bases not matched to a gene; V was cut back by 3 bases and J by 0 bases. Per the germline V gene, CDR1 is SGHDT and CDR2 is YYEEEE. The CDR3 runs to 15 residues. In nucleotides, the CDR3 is TGTGCCAGCAGCTGGCGGGACAGGCCTAACTATGGCTACACCTTC. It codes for CASSWRDRPNYGYTF.

This chain's CDR3 is CASSLEAEFYGYTF. CDR3 in DNA: TGTGCCAGCAGCTTAGAAGCAGAATTCTATGGCTACACCTTC. The V gene is TRBV7-3, the J gene TRBJ1-2; no clear D. The CDR3 totals 14 residues. The germline V and J ends were trimmed by 2 bases and 4 bases, with 11 bases remaining between them. CDR1 is SGHTA and CDR2 is FQGTGA in the germline V gene.

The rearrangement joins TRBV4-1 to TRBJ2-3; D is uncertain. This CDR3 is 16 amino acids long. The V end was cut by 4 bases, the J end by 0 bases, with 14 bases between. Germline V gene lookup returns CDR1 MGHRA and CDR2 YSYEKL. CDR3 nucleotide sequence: TGCGCCAGCAGCCCCAACTGGGCCACTAGCACAGATACGCAGTATTTT. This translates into CASSPNWATSTDTQYF.

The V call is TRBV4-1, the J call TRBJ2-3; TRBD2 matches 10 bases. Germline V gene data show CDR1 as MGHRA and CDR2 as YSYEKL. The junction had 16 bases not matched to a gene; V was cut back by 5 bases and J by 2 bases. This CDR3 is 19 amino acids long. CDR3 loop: CASSSLGGTSVPFTDTQYF. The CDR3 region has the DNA TGCGCCAGCAGCTCTCTAGGGGGGACTAGCGTCCCCTTCACAGATACGCAGTATTTT.

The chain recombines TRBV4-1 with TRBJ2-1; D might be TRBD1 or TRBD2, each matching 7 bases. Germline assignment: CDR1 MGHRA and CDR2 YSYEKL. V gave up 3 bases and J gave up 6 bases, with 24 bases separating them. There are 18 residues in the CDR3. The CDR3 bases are TGCGCCAGCAGCCACGGAGGGGGAGGGACAGCTCGTAGCAATGAGCAGTTCTTC. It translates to CASSHGGGGTARSNEQFF.

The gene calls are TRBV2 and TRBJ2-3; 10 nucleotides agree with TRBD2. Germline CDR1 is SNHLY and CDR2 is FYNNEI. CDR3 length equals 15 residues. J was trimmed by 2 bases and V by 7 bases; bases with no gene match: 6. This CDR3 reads CASTPGLATTDTQYF. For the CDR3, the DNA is TGTGCCAGCACTCCGGGACTAGCGACCACAGATACGCAGTATTTT.

This CDR3 reads CASSDRRGGSTDTQYF. The CDR3 nucleotides are TGTGCCAGCAGTGACCGGAGGGGGGGCAGCACAGATACGCAGTATTTT. The rearrangement joins TRBV2 to TRBJ2-3, with D perhaps TRBD2 (7 bases). V gave up 3 bases and J gave up 0 bases, with 13 bases separating them. CDR1 is SNHLY, CDR2 FYNNEI, per germline. CDR3 length: 16 residues.

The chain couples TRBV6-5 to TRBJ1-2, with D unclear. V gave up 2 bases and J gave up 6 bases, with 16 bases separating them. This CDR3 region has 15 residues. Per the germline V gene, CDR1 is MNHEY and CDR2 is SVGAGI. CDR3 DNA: TGTGCCAGCAGTTACATGGGGTCGAGATCTAATGGCTACACCTTC. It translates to CASSYMGSRSNGYTF.

CDR3 amino acids: CASSSLVADTQYF. Here the CDR3 DNA reads TGTGCCAGCAGCTCCCTCGTGGCAGATACGCAGTATTTT. V and J are TRBV5-6 and TRBJ2-3; unclear D gene. Germline values: CDR1 SGHDT, CDR2 YYEEEE. Between the trimmed V and J ends, which lost 3 bases and 4 bases, there was a span of 9 bases. The CDR3 is made up of 13 amino acids.

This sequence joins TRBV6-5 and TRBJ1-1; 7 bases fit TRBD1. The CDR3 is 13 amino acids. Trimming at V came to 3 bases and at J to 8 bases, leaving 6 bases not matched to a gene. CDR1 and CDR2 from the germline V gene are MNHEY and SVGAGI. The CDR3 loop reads CASSYLAGGEAFF. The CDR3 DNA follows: TGTGCCAGCAGTTATTTGGCAGGGGGGGAAGCTTTCTTT.